The sequence of this T cell receptor (beta chain) was determined in a study of post-analysis software for immune sequencing data. Study observations and caveats: F measure showed strong co-clustering of same-batch samples. There were five TRBV segments more frequent in patients than controls, and TRBV5-6, TRBV5-1 and TRBV20-1 were among them.

CDR3 size: 15 residues. The V end was cut by 0 bases, the J end by 6 bases, with 15 bases between. Looked up from germline, CDR1 is SGHTA and CDR2 is FQGNSA. Remarks on this clonotype: Its antigen is undetermined.

Every TCR beta cDNA library bore unique molecular identifiers. Each sample of roughly 0.85 to 11 million input T cells yielded around 500,000 cDNA molecules, so each molecule approximated one T cell. TCRdb used MiXCR to reprocess the PCR reads, holding one entry per CDR3 protein. The sample contains 700,000 to 900,000 distinct CDR3 sequences, about 43% of which appear only once. This sequence joins TRBV7-2 and TRBJ2-7; perhaps TRBD2 as D (6 bases). This TCR was recovered from a girl under 18 with multiple sclerosis. The sample was blood. As DNA, the CDR3 is TGTGCCAGCAGCTTAGCGTACGGGAGCGCGGTCGAGCAGTACTTC. Its protein is CASSLAYGSAVEQYF.